The 27 T cell receptor beta chains listed next were all sequenced from one sample in a study of T cells after yellow fever vaccination. TCRdb reprocessed the 5' RACE reads with MiXCR, giving one entry per CDR3 protein. The sample yields roughly 520,000 distinct CDR3 sequences, 21% seen once. This specimen consisted of PBMCs, obtained approximately 22 days after the first yellow fever vaccination. The receptors derive from a man younger than 30 who received the YFV17D yellow fever vaccine.

Comment on this clonotype: A junction end diverges from the germline sequence, so it may reflect a read error. The chain couples TRBV7-7 to TRBJ2-1; TRBD1 agrees at 7 bases. Germline loops: CDR1 SSHAT, CDR2 FNYEAQ (reference sequence). The length of the CDR3 is 14 residues. In DNA form, the CDR3 reads TGTGCTAGCAGCCCCCAAGGGACAGTCAATGAGCAGTTCTTC. Protein product: CASSPQGTVNEQFF.

The table lists this clonotype with a few counts. The rearrangement uses TRBV12-3 or TRBV12-4 and TRBJ1-1; D may be TRBD1 (5 bases). The CDR3 contains 14 residues. Trimming pared 0 bases from V and 0 bases from J, leaving 5 bases between. This chain's CDR3 is CASSLATVNTEAFF. The CDR3 DNA reads as TGTGCCAGCAGTTTAGCGACAGTGAACACTGAAGCTTTCTTT.

The chain employs TRBV6-5 and TRBJ1-2; 7 bases match TRBD1. With V trimmed by 4 bases and J by 6 bases, 2 bases remained unmatched. The CDR3 is 12 amino acids. Germline CDR1 is MNHEY and CDR2 is SVGAGI. The CDR3 region has the DNA TGTGCCAGCAGTTCGACAGGGAATGGCTACACCTTC. The encoded protein is CASSSTGNGYTF.

The chain employs TRBV9 and TRBJ1-1; no reliable D call. The germline V gene has CDR1 SGDLS and CDR2 YYNGEE. V lost 2 bases to trimming and J lost 1 base, with 12 bases between them. CDR3 length: 15 residues. In DNA, the CDR3 is TGTGCCAGCAGCGTGGACGGGCATGGGAACACTGAAGCTTTCTTT. It specifies CASSVDGHGNTEAFF.

This chain joins TRBV27 and TRBJ2-1; D unclear. The CDR3 runs to 13 residues. Trimming took 8 bases from V and 7 from J, leaving 15 bases between them. CDR1 and CDR2 from the germline V gene are MNHEY and SMNVEV (reference sequence). CDR3 nucleotides: TGTGCCAGCGGTTGGTCCCCGGAGAATGAGCAGTTCTTC. Its translation is CASGWSPENEQFF.

This clonotype was counted only a few times. The rearrangement links TRBV25-1 to TRBJ2-2; TRBD2 matches at 10 bases. Trimming removed 4 bases from V and 0 bases from J; junction bases left unmatched: 8. Germline V gene lookup returns CDR1 MGHDK and CDR2 SYGVNS. The CDR3 has 18 amino acids. The CDR3 bases are TGTGCCAGCAGTGTCCCGCCTAGCGGGGGCGCGAACACCGGGGAGCTGTTTTTT. It specifies CASSVPPSGGANTGELFF. The full variable domain, in which reference TRBV25-1 and TRBJ2-2 provide the parts outside the CDR3, is EADIYQTPRYLVIGTGKKITLECSQTMGHDKMYWYQQDPGMELHLIHYSYGVNSTEKGDLSSESTVSRIRTEHFPLTLESARPSHTSQYLCASSVPPSGGANTGELFFGEGSRLTVL.

This clonotype appeared many times. This rearrangement joins TRBV4-1 to TRBJ1-2; D gene uncertain. Trimming left V 0 bases short and J 2 bases short, with 10 bases between. Looked up from germline, CDR1 is MGHRA and CDR2 is YSYEKL. The CDR3 totals 15 residues. CDR3: CASSQDRSRNYGYTF. The CDR3 bases are TGCGCCAGCAGCCAAGATAGATCACGCAACTATGGCTACACCTTC.

The rearrangement links TRBV6-1 to TRBJ2-5, with 7 nucleotides matching TRBD1. J lost 5 bases, V lost 6 bases, and 3 bases had no gene match. Per germline, CDR1 MNHNS and CDR2 SASEGT. This CDR3 has 12 amino acids. CDR3 in amino acids: CASSTRGETQYF. CDR3 nucleotides: TGTGCCAGCAGCACCAGGGGGGAGACCCAGTACTTC.

The chain has TRBV20-1 and TRBJ2-5, with TRBD2 matching 7 bases. V was clipped by 4 bases and J by 5 bases; unmatched bases: 7. CDR3 size: 13 residues. The germline V gene has CDR1 DFQATT and CDR2 SNEGSKA (reference sequence). The CDR3 region has the DNA TGCAGTGCTAAACTAGCGAGTCGGGAGACCCAGTACTTC. Amino acid sequence: CSAKLASRETQYF.

This clonotype was detected many times. The chain couples TRBV15 to TRBJ1-6; TRBD1 matches at 9 bases. The CDR3 loop spans 16 amino acids. The germline V gene encodes CDR1 LNHNV and CDR2 YYDKDF (reference sequence). V gave up 2 bases and J gave up 7 bases; unmatched junction bases: 6. The CDR3 nucleotides read TGTGCCACCAGCAGATTTTCCGGGACAGGGAATTCACCCCTCCACTTT. Amino acids: CATSRFSGTGNSPLHF.

The chain links TRBV5-1 to TRBJ1-4; D may be TRBD1 (5 bases). V lost 4 bases, J lost 6 bases, and 16 bases lay in between. The CDR3 length is 15 residues. Germline V gene lookup returns CDR1 SGHRS and CDR2 YFSETQ. This chain's CDR3 is CASSGTGTFDEKLFF. In DNA form, the CDR3 reads TGCGCCAGCAGCGGAACCGGGACTTTTGATGAAAAACTGTTTTTT.

This clonotype has more than one count but fewer than ten. The chain links TRBV11-2 to TRBJ2-5, with D tentatively TRBD2 (6 bases). CDR1 SGHAT and CDR2 FQNNGV come from the germline V gene. V lost 2 bases and J lost 5, with 15 bases in between. The CDR3 has 15 residues. The CDR3 spells CASSLSGGARETQYF. The CDR3 DNA follows: TGTGCCAGCAGCTTATCTGGCGGGGCGCGGGAGACCCAGTACTTC.

There are a few counts of this clonotype. The chain recombines TRBV6-4 with TRBJ2-1, with D hard to call. Trimming pared 6 bases from V and 5 bases from J, leaving 5 bases between. The CDR3 contains 11 residues. Germline V gene sequence: CDR1 MRHNA, CDR2 SNTAGT. DNA for the CDR3: TGTGCCAGCAGGAAAAACAATGAGCAGTTCTTC. It yields the protein CASRKNNEQFF.

The V and J genes are TRBV2 and TRBJ1-4; D uncertain. CDR3 length: 14 amino acids. Germline CDR1 and CDR2: SNHLY and FYNNEI. CDR3 nucleotides: TGTACCTTCAGTCTCGGGGTTGCTAATGAAAAACTGTTTTTT. Translating gives CTFSLGVANEKLFF.

V and J are TRBV27 and TRBJ1-1; TRBD1 is a possible D gene (6 bases). The V end lost 9 bases, the J end lost 8 bases, and 13 bases lay between the germline ends. The CDR3 is 11 amino acids. The germline V gene encodes CDR1 MNHEY and CDR2 SMNVEV (reference sequence). For the CDR3, the DNA is TGTGCCAGGACAGGAGGGGTGGAAGCTTTCTTT. Translating gives CARTGGVEAFF.

This clonotype was counted between two and nine times. V and J are TRBV14 and TRBJ2-7; tentatively, D is TRBD1 or TRBD2 (5 bases each). The CDR3 is 14 amino acids. Trimming left V 4 bases short and J 3 bases short, with 13 bases between. The V gene's germline CDR1 is SGHDN and CDR2 FVKESK. CDR3 protein: CASSRRGAYYEQYF. As DNA, the CDR3 is TGTGCCAGCAGCCGGCGAGGGGCCTACTACGAGCAGTACTTC. Variable domain in full (rest from reference TRBV14 and TRBJ2-7): EAGVTQFPSHSVIEKGQTVTLRCDPISGHDNLYWYRRVMGKEIKFLLHFVKESKQDESGMPNNRFLAERTGGTYSTLKVQPAELEDSGVYFCASSRRGAYYEQYFGPGTRLTVT.

This clonotype was seen a handful of times. The rearrangement links TRBV14 to TRBJ2-5; the match to TRBD1 covers 7 bases. The CDR3 loop spans 16 amino acids. Losses at the gene ends were 2 bases for V and 1 base for J; bases not matched to a gene: 7. Germline CDR1 SGHDN, CDR2 FVKESK. The CDR3 DNA reads TGTGCCAGCAGCCAATTGGTCGGGACAGCCCAAGAGACCCAGTACTTC. Residues: CASSQLVGTAQETQYF.

The chain couples TRBV11-2 to TRBJ1-1; tentative D call: TRBD1 (5 bases). V lost 6 bases and J lost 5, with 16 bases in between. CDR3 length: 14 amino acids. In germline, CDR1 is SGHAT, CDR2 FQNNGV. CDR3 sequence: CASRAHLQGTEAFF. The CDR3 DNA reads TGTGCCAGCAGGGCTCATCTCCAGGGTACTGAAGCTTTCTTT.

The chain has TRBV15 and TRBJ2-5; a possible D gene is TRBD2 (7 bases). This CDR3 comprises 15 residues. Germline CDR1 reads LNHNV; CDR2 reads YYDKDF (reference sequence). Trimming left V 0 bases short and J 5 bases short, with 13 bases between. For the CDR3, the DNA is TGTGCCACCAGCAGAGATGAGAGGGGGGGTGAGACCCAGTACTTC. Translating gives CATSRDERGGETQYF.

This clonotype was detected only a few times. The chain carries TRBV20-1 and TRBJ2-3, with unresolved D. Germline V gene lookup returns CDR1 DFQATT and CDR2 SNEGSKA (reference sequence). V lost 6 bases and J 6 bases, leaving 19 bases between the germline ends. This CDR3 comprises 14 residues. The CDR3 DNA follows: TGCAGTGCAAACCCCCCCCCGCTCCGCGATACGCAGTATTTT. Residues: CSANPPPLRDTQYF.

Only a few counts were recorded for this clonotype. The rearrangement links TRBV4-3 to TRBJ1-2; 8 bases are shared with TRBD1. The CDR3 totals 17 residues. Looked up from germline, CDR1 is LGHNA and CDR2 is YSLEER. The junction had 11 bases not matched to a gene; V was cut back by 1 base and J by 4 bases. The CDR3: CASSQGPGTGEIYGYTF. The CDR3 region has the DNA TGCGCCAGCAGCCAAGGCCCCGGGACAGGAGAAATCTATGGCTACACCTTC.

This clonotype was counted a few times. Here the CDR3 reads CASSFGTGDYEQYV. CDR3 DNA sequence: TGTGCCAGCAGTTTCGGGACAGGCGATTACGAGCAGTACGTC. The chain recombines TRBV11-2 with TRBJ2-7; 8 bases match TRBD1. Trimming cost V 6 bases and J 4 bases; bases outside gene matches: 8. The CDR3 is 14 residues long. Germline V gives CDR1 SGHAT, CDR2 FQNNGV.

In its sample, this clonotype was seen a few times. The chain joins TRBV7-9 to TRBJ2-1; a weak D match, TRBD1 (5 bases). CDR1 SEHNR and CDR2 FQNEAQ come from the germline V gene (reference sequence). V gave up 6 bases and J gave up 6 bases, with 15 bases separating them. CDR3 length equals 14 residues. CDR3 sequence (DNA): TGTGCCAGCAGGGATCTAGGGGCGATCAATGAGCAGTTCTTC. Translated, it gives CASRDLGAINEQFF. Based on the CDR3 plus reference TRBV7-9 and TRBJ2-1, the full variable domain is DTGVSQNPRHKITKRGQNVTFRCDPISEHNRLYWYRQTLGQGPEFLTYFQNEAQLEKSRLLSDRFSAERPKGSFSTLEIQRTEQGDSAMYLCASRDLGAINEQFFGPGTRLTVL.

The gene calls are TRBV20-1 and TRBJ1-4; D may be TRBD1 (5 bases). Germline V gene lookup returns CDR1 DFQATT and CDR2 SNEGSKA (reference sequence). Trimming took 6 bases from V and 8 from J, leaving 16 bases between them. The CDR3 extends over 13 amino acids. Here the CDR3 reads CSARGGEGEKLFF. CDR3 nucleotides: TGCAGTGCCCGCGGGGGGGAAGGAGAAAAACTGTTTTTT.

The V gene is TRBV7-9, the J gene TRBJ2-7; D perhaps matches TRBD2 (5 bases). This CDR3 spans 13 amino acids. The V gene lost 5 bases and the J gene lost 5 bases, with 13 bases spanning the gap. Germline assignment: CDR1 SEHNR and CDR2 FQNEAQ (reference sequence). The CDR3 region has the DNA TGTGCCAGCAGCCCCCCCGGGGTAAACGAGCAGTACTTC. It yields the protein CASSPPGVNEQYF.

V is TRBV27 and J is TRBJ2-1, with a tentative D call TRBD2 (7 bases). CDR3 length equals 16 residues. Trimming left V 2 bases short and J 9 bases short, with 20 bases between. Per the germline V gene, CDR1 is MNHEY and CDR2 is SMNVEV (reference sequence). CDR3: CASSLSFGGQALEQFF. The DNA of the CDR3 is TGTGCCAGCAGTTTAAGTTTCGGGGGGCAGGCTCTTGAGCAGTTCTTC.

The rearrangement uses TRBV6-2 or TRBV6-3 and TRBJ2-7, with no clear D. Germline V gene sequence: CDR1 MNHEY, CDR2 SVGEGT. The CDR3 runs to 13 residues. The germline V and J ends were trimmed by 2 bases and 5 bases, with 10 bases remaining between them. The CDR3 here is CASSYVGKNEQYV. DNA for the CDR3: TGTGCCAGCAGTTACGTGGGGAAAAACGAGCAGTACGTC.